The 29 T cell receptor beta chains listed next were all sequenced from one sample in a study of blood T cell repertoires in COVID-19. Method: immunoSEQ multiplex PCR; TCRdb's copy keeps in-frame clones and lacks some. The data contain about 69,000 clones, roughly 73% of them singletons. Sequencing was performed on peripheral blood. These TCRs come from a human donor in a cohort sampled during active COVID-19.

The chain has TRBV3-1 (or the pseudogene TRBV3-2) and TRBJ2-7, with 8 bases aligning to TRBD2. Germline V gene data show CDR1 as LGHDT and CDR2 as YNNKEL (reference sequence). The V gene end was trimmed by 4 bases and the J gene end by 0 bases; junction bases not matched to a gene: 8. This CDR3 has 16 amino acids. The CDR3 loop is CASSRGGSPPSYEQYF. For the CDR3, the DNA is TGTGCCAGCAGCCGCGGGGGGAGCCCTCCCTCCTACGAGCAGTACTTC.

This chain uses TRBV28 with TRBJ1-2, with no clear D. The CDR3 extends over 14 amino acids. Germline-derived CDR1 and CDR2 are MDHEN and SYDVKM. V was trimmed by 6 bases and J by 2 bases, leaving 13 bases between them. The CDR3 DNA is TGTGCCAGCAGGCCTTGGGGAGGGAACTATGGCTACACCTTC. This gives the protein CASRPWGGNYGYTF.

CDR3 coding DNA: TGCGCCAGCAGCCCGGTAGGGGCCCACCCCACAGATACGCAGTATTTT. The encoded protein is CASSPVGAHPTDTQYF. The rearrangement links TRBV5-1 to TRBJ2-3; a possible D gene is TRBD1 (5 bases). CDR1 SGHRS and CDR2 YFSETQ come from the germline V gene. Trimming left V 4 bases short and J 2 bases short, with 17 bases between. The CDR3 length is 16 residues. Based on the CDR3 plus reference TRBV5-1 and TRBJ2-3, the full variable domain is KAGVTQTPRYLIKTRGQQVTLSCSPISGHRSVSWYQQTPGQGLQFLFEYFSETQRNKGNFPGRFSGRQFSNSRSEMNVSTLELGDSALYLCASSPVGAHPTDTQYFGPGTRLTVL.

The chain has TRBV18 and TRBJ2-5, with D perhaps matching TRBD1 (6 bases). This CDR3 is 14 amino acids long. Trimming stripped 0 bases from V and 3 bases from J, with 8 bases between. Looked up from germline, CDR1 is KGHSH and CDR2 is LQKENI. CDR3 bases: TGTGCCAGCTCACCACCGGGACAAGAAGAGACCCAGTACTTC. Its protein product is CASSPPGQEETQYF.

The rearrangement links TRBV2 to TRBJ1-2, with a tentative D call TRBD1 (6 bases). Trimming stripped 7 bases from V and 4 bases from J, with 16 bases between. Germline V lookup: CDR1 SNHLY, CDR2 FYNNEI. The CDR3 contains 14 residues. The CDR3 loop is CASTYGGGFYGYTF. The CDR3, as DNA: TGTGCCAGCACATACGGGGGGGGCTTCTATGGCTACACCTTC.

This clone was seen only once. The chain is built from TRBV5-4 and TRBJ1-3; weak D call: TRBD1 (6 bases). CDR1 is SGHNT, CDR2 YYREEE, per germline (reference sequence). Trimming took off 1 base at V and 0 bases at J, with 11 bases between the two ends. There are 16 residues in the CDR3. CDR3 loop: CASSLRQASSGNTIYF. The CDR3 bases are TGTGCCAGCAGCTTGAGACAGGCAAGCTCTGGAAACACCATATATTTT.

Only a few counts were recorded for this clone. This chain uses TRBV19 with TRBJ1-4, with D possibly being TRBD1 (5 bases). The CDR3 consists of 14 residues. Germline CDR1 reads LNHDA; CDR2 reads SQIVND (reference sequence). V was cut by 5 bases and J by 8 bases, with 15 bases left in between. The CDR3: CASSGLGEAEKLFF. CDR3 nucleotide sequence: TGTGCCAGTAGTGGATTAGGGGAAGCCGAAAAACTGTTTTTT.

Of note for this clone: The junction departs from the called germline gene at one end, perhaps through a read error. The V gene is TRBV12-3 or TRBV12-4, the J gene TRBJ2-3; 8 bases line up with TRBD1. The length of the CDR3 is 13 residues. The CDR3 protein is CASIIDRGAHQDF. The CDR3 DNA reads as TGTGCCAGCATCATTGACAGGGGCGCGCATCAAGATTTT.

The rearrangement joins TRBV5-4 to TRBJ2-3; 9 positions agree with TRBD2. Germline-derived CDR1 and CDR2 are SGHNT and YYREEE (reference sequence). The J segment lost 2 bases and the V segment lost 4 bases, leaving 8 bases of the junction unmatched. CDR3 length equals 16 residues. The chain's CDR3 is CASSLKSSGTTDTQYF. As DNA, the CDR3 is TGTGCCAGCAGCCTGAAATCTAGCGGGACCACAGATACGCAGTATTTT.

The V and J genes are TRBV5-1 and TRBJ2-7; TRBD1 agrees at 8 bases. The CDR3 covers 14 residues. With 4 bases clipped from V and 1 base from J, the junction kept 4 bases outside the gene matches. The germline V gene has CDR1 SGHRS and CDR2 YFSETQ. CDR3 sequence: CASSGGQESYEQYF. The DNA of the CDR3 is TGCGCCAGCAGCGGGGGACAGGAGTCCTACGAGCAGTACTTC.

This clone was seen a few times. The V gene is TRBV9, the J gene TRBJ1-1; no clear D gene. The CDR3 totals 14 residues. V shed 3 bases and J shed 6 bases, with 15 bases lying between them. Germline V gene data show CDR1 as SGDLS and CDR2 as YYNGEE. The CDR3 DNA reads TGTGCCAGCAGCGCCCTTGGAACTAAGGCTGAAGCTTTCTTT. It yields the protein CASSALGTKAEAFF.

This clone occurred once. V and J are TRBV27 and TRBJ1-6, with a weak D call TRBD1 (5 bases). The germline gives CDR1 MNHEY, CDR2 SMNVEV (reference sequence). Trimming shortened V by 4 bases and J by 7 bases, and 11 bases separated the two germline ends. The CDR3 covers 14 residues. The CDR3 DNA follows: TGTGCCAGCAGTTCTTGGGGGGGGAATTCACCCCTCCACTTT. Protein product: CASSSWGGNSPLHF.

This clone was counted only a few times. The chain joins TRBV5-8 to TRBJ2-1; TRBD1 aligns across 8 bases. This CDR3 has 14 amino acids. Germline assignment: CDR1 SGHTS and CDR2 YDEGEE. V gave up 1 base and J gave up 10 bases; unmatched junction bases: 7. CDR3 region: CASSLIQGAGEQFF. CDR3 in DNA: TGTGCCAGCAGCTTGATTCAGGGGGCAGGAGAGCAGTTCTTC.

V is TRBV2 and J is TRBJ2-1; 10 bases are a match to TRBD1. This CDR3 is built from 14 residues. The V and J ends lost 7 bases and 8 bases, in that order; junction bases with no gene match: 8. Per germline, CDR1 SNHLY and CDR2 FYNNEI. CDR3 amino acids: CASNRDRGFHEQFF. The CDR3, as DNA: TGTGCCAGCAATCGGGACAGGGGTTTCCATGAGCAGTTCTTC.

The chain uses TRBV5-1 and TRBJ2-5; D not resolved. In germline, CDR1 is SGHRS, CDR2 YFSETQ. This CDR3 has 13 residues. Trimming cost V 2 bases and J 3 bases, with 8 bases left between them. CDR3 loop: CASSLNRKETQYF. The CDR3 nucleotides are TGCGCCAGCAGCTTAAACAGAAAAGAGACCCAGTACTTC.

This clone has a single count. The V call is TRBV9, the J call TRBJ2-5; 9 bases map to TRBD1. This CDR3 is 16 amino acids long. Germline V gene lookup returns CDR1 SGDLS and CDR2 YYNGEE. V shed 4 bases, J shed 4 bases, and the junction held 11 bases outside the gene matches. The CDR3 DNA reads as TGTGCCAGCAGCCCTAGGGGGACAGGGTGGCCAGAGACCCAGTACTTC. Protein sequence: CASSPRGTGWPETQYF.

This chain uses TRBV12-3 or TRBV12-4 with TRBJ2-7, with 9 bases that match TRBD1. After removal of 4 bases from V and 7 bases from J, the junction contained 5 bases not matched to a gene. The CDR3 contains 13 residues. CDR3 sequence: CASSWDRAGEQYF. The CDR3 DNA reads TGTGCCAGCAGTTGGGACAGGGCGGGAGAGCAGTACTTC.

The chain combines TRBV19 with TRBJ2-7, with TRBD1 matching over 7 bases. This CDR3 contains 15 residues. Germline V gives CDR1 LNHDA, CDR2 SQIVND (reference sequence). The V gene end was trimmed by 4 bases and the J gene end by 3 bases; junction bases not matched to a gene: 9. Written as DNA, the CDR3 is TGTGCCAGTAGTAAATACAGGGGTGGTGACTACGAGCAGTACTTC. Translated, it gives CASSKYRGGDYEQYF.

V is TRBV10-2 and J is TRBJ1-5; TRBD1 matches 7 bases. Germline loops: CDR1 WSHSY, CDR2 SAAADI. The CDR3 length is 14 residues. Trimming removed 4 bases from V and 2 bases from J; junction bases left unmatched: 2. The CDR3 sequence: CASSGTGGNQPQHF. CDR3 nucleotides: TGCGCCAGCAGTGGTACAGGGGGCAATCAGCCCCAGCATTTT.

CDR3 DNA sequence: TGTGCCAGCAGTTTAGGGACAGGGGGCACTGAAGCTTTCTTT. Protein sequence: CASSLGTGGTEAFF. The chain joins TRBV27 to TRBJ1-1; 11 nucleotides agree with TRBD1. From germline, CDR1 is MNHEY and CDR2 SMNVEV (reference sequence). V was clipped by 2 bases and J by 4 bases; unmatched bases: 0. There are 14 residues in the CDR3.

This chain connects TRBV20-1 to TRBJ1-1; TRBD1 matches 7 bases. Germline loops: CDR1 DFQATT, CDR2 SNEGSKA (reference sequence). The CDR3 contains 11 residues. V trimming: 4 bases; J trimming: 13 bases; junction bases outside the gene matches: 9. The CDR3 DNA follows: TGCAGTGCTACCCCAACAGGGGTAATTTTCTTT. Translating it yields CSATPTGVIFF.

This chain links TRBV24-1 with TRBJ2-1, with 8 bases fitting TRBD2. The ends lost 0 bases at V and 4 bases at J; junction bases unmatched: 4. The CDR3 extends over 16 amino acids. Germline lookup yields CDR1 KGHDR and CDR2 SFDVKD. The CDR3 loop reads CATSDLASSGYNEQFF. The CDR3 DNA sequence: TGTGCCACCAGTGATTTGGCGTCTAGCGGGTACAATGAGCAGTTCTTC.

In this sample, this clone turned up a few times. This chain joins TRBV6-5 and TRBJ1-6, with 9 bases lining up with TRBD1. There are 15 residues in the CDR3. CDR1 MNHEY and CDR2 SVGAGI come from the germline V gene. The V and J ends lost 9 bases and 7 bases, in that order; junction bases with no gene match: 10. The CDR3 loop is CARPSDDRGNSPLHF. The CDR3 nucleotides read TGTGCCAGGCCTTCGGACGACAGGGGGAATTCACCCCTCCACTTT.

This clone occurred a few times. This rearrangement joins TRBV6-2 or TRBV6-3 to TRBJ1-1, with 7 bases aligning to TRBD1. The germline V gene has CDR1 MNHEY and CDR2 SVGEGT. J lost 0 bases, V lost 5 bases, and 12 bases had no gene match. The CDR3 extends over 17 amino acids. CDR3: CASSLYPGQLMNTEAFF. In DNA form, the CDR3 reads TGTGCCAGCAGTCTCTACCCGGGACAGCTAATGAACACTGAAGCTTTCTTT.

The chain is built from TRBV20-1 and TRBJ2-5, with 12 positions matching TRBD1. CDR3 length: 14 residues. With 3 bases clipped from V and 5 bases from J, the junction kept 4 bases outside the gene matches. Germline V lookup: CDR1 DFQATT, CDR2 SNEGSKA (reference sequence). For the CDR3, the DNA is TGCAGTGCTAGTAGGGACAGGGGGCTGGAGACCCAGTACTTC. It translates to CSASRDRGLETQYF.

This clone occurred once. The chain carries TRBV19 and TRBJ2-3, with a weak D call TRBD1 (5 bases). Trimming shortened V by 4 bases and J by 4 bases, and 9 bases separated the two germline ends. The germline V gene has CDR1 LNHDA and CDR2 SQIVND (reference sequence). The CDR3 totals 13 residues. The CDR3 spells CASSTQGADTQYF. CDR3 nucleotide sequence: TGTGCCAGTAGTACCCAAGGGGCAGATACGCAGTATTTT.

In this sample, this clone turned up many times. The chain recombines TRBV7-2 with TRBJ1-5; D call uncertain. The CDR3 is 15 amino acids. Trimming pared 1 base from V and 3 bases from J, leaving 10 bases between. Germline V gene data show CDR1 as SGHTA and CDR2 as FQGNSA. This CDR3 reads CASSLVYGHNQPQHF. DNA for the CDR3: TGTGCCAGCAGCTTAGTGTACGGTCACAATCAGCCCCAGCATTTT.

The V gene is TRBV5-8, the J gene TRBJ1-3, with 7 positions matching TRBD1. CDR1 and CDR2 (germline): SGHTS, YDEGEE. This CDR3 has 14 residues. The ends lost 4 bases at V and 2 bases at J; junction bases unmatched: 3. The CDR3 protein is CASSTGTAGNTIYF. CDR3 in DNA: TGTGCCAGCAGCACCGGGACAGCTGGAAACACCATATATTTT.

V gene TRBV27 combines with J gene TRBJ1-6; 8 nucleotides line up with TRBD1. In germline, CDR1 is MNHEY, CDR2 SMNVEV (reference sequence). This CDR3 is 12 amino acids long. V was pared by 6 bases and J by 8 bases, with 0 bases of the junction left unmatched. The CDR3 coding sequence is TGTGCCAGCAGGACAGGGGATTCACCCCTCCACTTT. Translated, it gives CASRTGDSPLHF.